A single sample is the source of the 30 T cell receptor beta chains below, sequenced in a study of T cell repertoires in cytomegalovirus infection. TCRdb reanalysed the reads using MiXCR and keeps one entry per CDR3 protein. Of about 740,000 distinct CDR3 sequences listed, 35% to 45% are singletons. The sequenced sample was PBMCs. These receptors all come from a human donor in good health (CMV status not recorded). Some clones in this sample may be carry-over from other donors' samples.

The sample holds many counts of this clonotype. This chain links TRBV28 with TRBJ2-7, with a tentative D call TRBD2 (5 bases). Germline-derived CDR1 and CDR2 are MDHEN and SYDVKM. V shed 7 bases and J shed 8 bases, with 12 bases lying between them. The CDR3 is 11 amino acids. The CDR3 sequence: CASTHGDQQYF. The CDR3 nucleotides read TGTGCCAGCACCCACGGGGATCAGCAGTACTTC.

About this clonotype: A read error is likely, as this CDR3 ends without the conserved phenylalanine or tryptophan. The J gene is TRBJ2-6, the V gene TRBV15; D gene uncertain. Deletions cut 0 bases from V and 2 bases from J, with 5 bases between. Germline assignment: CDR1 LNHNV and CDR2 YYDKDF (reference sequence). This CDR3 has 15 residues. The CDR3 is CATSRDRAGANVLTC. For the CDR3, the DNA is TGTGCCACCAGCAGAGATAGGGCTGGGGCCAACGTCCTGACTTGC.

Only one count was recorded for this clonotype. The chain uses TRBV20-1 and TRBJ2-3; 9 positions match TRBD2. CDR3 length equals 15 residues. Trimming at V came to 0 bases and at J to 2 bases, leaving 3 bases not matched to a gene. Germline V gives CDR1 DFQATT, CDR2 SNEGSKA (reference sequence). The CDR3 nucleotides read TGCAGTGCTAGAGACTTAGCGGGAGTCACAGATACGCAGTATTTT. It is translated as CSARDLAGVTDTQYF.

Concerning this clonotype itself: An end of the junction differs from the germline gene, which may be a read error. The chain couples TRBV6-6 to TRBJ1-3; D call uncertain. The CDR3 sequence is 16 residues long. Per the germline V gene, CDR1 is MNHNY and CDR2 is SVGAGI (reference sequence). In DNA, the CDR3 is TGTGTCAGCAGTTACTCGATTAGCCGCTCTGGAAACACCATATATTTT. This translates into CVSSYSISRSGNTIYF.

This rearrangement joins TRBV20-1 to TRBJ1-5; a weak D match, TRBD1 (6 bases). CDR1 DFQATT and CDR2 SNEGSKA come from the germline V gene (reference sequence). V was cut by 3 bases and J by 3 bases, with 15 bases left in between. This CDR3 is built from 15 residues. The CDR3 region is CSASDVTGDNQPQHF. For the CDR3, the DNA is TGCAGTGCTAGTGATGTGACAGGAGACAATCAGCCCCAGCATTTT.

This clonotype was observed a handful of times. The V and J genes are TRBV5-1 and TRBJ1-5, with D unclear. CDR1 is SGHRS, CDR2 YFSETQ, per germline. This CDR3 comprises 14 residues. Trimming pared 4 bases from V and 7 bases from J, leaving 15 bases between. The DNA of the CDR3 is TGCGCCAGCAGCCCGGAGGGCGTCGGGCAGCCCCAGCATTTT. Amino acids: CASSPEGVGQPQHF.

This clonotype occurred a few times. The CDR3 sequence is CASSFGNGQGLRETQYF. The CDR3 DNA reads TGTGCCAGCAGCTTCGGAAACGGACAGGGATTGCGGGAGACCCAGTACTTC. The V call is TRBV11-2, the J call TRBJ2-5; 8 bases are shared with TRBD1. Trimming at V came to 3 bases and at J to 5 bases, leaving 14 bases not matched to a gene. The CDR3 has 17 amino acids. The germline V gene has CDR1 SGHAT and CDR2 FQNNGV.

V is TRBV7-6 and J is TRBJ2-7; D is unclear. This CDR3 is 15 amino acids long. Trimming shortened V by 4 bases and J by 5 bases, and 18 bases separated the two germline ends. Germline CDR1 reads SGHVS; CDR2 reads FNYEAQ. The CDR3 DNA is TGTGCCAGCAGCTCCGACATTTCGAGGAGACACGAGCAGTACTTC. It specifies CASSSDISRRHEQYF.

This clonotype was seen more than once but under ten times. The rearrangement joins TRBV20-1 to TRBJ1-2; D is unclear. CDR3 length equals 14 residues. CDR1 is DFQATT and CDR2 is SNEGSKA in the germline V gene (reference sequence). V lost 6 bases and J lost 4, with 18 bases in between. The CDR3 loop reads CSAQGQLNTYGYTF. The CDR3 DNA is TGCAGTGCCCAAGGGCAGCTTAATACCTATGGCTACACCTTC.

This chain joins TRBV20-1 and TRBJ2-7; a weak D match, TRBD2 (5 bases). With 4 bases removed from V and 7 bases from J, the gap between germline ends came to 14 bases. The CDR3 extends over 12 amino acids. Germline V gene lookup returns CDR1 DFQATT and CDR2 SNEGSKA (reference sequence). The DNA for the CDR3 is TGCAGTGCTAAACGCCTATCGGGGGAGCAGTACTTC. As protein: CSAKRLSGEQYF.

The V and J genes are TRBV10-3 and TRBJ2-5; weak D call: TRBD2 (6 bases). The CDR3 contains 13 residues. Trimming removed 4 bases at V and 4 bases at J, with 10 bases between. Germline-derived CDR1 and CDR2 are ENHRY and SYGVKD. Here the CDR3 reads CAISAGVGETQYF. The DNA of the CDR3 is TGTGCCATCAGTGCGGGGGTTGGAGAGACCCAGTACTTC.

This clonotype was recorded a few times. The chain has TRBV28 and TRBJ1-1; tentative D call: TRBD1 (5 bases). CDR3 length: 15 residues. From germline, CDR1 is MDHEN and CDR2 SYDVKM. Trimming left V 3 bases short and J 2 bases short, with 13 bases between. CDR3 sequence: CASSFGSRGNTEAFF. CDR3 nucleotides: TGTGCCAGCAGTTTTGGGTCCCGGGGCAACACTGAAGCTTTCTTT.

Only a few counts were recorded for this clonotype. V is TRBV6-6 and J is TRBJ1-1; D remains unclear. The CDR3 sequence is 12 residues long. Germline V gene lookup returns CDR1 MNHNY and CDR2 SVGAGI (reference sequence). The V end lost 8 bases, the J end lost 5 bases, and 12 bases lay between the germline ends. The CDR3 nucleotides read TGTGCCAGCGATGGGGTTTGGACTGAAGCTTTCTTT. It yields the protein CASDGVWTEAFF.

The CDR3 sequence is CSASGKVQETQYF. The CDR3 DNA is TGCAGTGCTAGCGGAAAAGTACAAGAGACCCAGTACTTC. The chain is built from TRBV20-1 and TRBJ2-5; no definite D call. The CDR3 runs to 13 residues. Germline lookup yields CDR1 DFQATT and CDR2 SNEGSKA (reference sequence). V lost 3 bases and J 2 bases, leaving 10 bases between the germline ends.

As regards this clonotype: Relative to the germline gene, one junction end is altered; a read error may explain this. The gene calls are TRBV7-6 and TRBJ2-3; D might be TRBD1 (5 bases). Germline V CDR1 and CDR2: SGHVS, FNYEAQ. The CDR3 spans 15 residues. Here the CDR3 DNA reads TGTGCCAGCAGCTCCCCAAGGGGCCTAACAGATACGCCGTATTTT. As protein: CASSSPRGLTDTPYF.

This clonotype was observed a few times. This chain uses TRBV19 with TRBJ2-2; 8 bases match TRBD1. The CDR3 runs to 16 residues. Losses at the gene ends were 7 bases for V and 4 bases for J; bases not matched to a gene: 11. Germline V gives CDR1 LNHDA, CDR2 SQIVND (reference sequence). This CDR3 reads CASTPRTGTGTGELFF. CDR3 bases: TGTGCCAGTACCCCTCGGACAGGGACGGGCACCGGGGAGCTGTTTTTT. The full variable domain, completed using reference TRBV19 and TRBJ2-2, is DGGITQSPKYLFRKEGQNVTLSCEQNLNHDAMYWYRQDPGQGLRLIYYSQIVNDFQKGDIAEGYSVSREKKESFPLTVTSAQKNPTAFYLCASTPRTGTGTGELFFGEGSRLTVL.

This clonotype has a single count. The chain couples TRBV20-1 to TRBJ2-1; the match to TRBD2 covers 7 bases. This CDR3 is 15 amino acids long. From germline, CDR1 is DFQATT and CDR2 SNEGSKA (reference sequence). V lost 0 bases and J lost 2; bases outside the gene matches: 4. The CDR3 DNA follows: TGCAGTGCTAGAGATAACAGCGGGACCTACAATGAGCAGTTCTTC. Translation gives CSARDNSGTYNEQFF.

CDR3 amino acids: CASSIQTGVLKNQYF. In DNA, the CDR3 is TGTGCCAGCAGCATTCAGACAGGTGTCTTGAAGAACCAGTACTTC. The chain recombines TRBV7-2 with TRBJ2-5, with D possibly matching TRBD1 (6 bases). Trimming left V 5 bases short and J 10 bases short, with 23 bases between. Germline V gene lookup returns CDR1 SGHTA and CDR2 FQGNSA. The CDR3 loop spans 15 amino acids.

This clonotype was detected a few times. This chain connects TRBV28 to TRBJ2-1; 13 nucleotides match TRBD2. The trim removed 5 bases at V and 6 bases at J, leaving 4 bases unmatched. This CDR3 is 15 amino acids long. The germline gives CDR1 MDHEN, CDR2 SYDVKM. Here the CDR3 reads CASSTTSGGGNEQFF. The CDR3 nucleotides are TGTGCCAGCAGTACCACTAGCGGGGGGGGCAATGAGCAGTTCTTC. Complete variable domain (other parts from reference TRBV28 and TRBJ2-1): DVKVTQSSRYLVKRTGEKVFLECVQDMDHENMFWYRQDPGLGLRLIYFSYDVKMKEKGDIPEGYSVSREKKERFSLILESASTNQTSMYLCASSTTSGGGNEQFFGPGTRLTVL.

This clonotype has at least ten counts. The rearrangement uses TRBV7-2 and TRBJ2-3, with a weak D call TRBD1 (6 bases). The CDR3 has 15 amino acids. The V and J ends lost 6 bases and 1 base respectively, with 14 bases between them. Germline V gene lookup returns CDR1 SGHTA and CDR2 FQGNSA. The CDR3 is CASRSATGRTDTQYF. DNA of the CDR3: TGTGCCAGCAGGTCGGCGACAGGACGCACAGATACGCAGTATTTT.

The V call is TRBV11-2, the J call TRBJ1-1, with 10 bases fitting TRBD1. The CDR3 loop spans 15 amino acids. CDR1 is SGHAT and CDR2 is FQNNGV in the germline V gene. V lost 3 bases and J lost 4; bases outside the gene matches: 5. Written as DNA, the CDR3 is TGTGCCAGCAGCTTGCGGCGGGACAGGGGCACTGAAGCTTTCTTT. Translated: CASSLRRDRGTEAFF.

The chain combines TRBV7-9 with TRBJ2-3; D remains unclear. The CDR3 is 14 amino acids. CDR1 is SEHNR and CDR2 is FQNEAQ in the germline V gene (reference sequence). V was pared by 1 base and J by 3 bases, with 8 bases between. CDR3 DNA sequence: TGTGCCAGCAGCTTAGTTACAGCAACAGATACGCAGTATTTT. Translating gives CASSLVTATDTQYF.

A word on this clonotype: It may be a read error: a sequence one base away is much more abundant. The rearrangement links TRBV7-2 to TRBJ2-1, with D perhaps TRBD2 (6 bases). The J call is in doubt because the DNA end fits TRBJ2-4 better. Per the germline V gene, CDR1 is SGHTA and CDR2 is FQGNSA. CDR3 length: 12 residues. The CDR3 sequence: CASSPDSGIQYF. Here the CDR3 DNA reads TGTGCCAGCAGCCCCGACAGCGGGATTCAGTACTTC.

This CDR3 is CASSKGPGMWTEAFF. CDR3 nucleotide sequence: TGTGCCAGCAGTAAAGGGCCAGGCATGTGGACTGAAGCTTTCTTT. The gene calls are TRBV27 and TRBJ1-1; D unresolved. Per the germline V gene, CDR1 is MNHEY and CDR2 is SMNVEV (reference sequence). This CDR3 spans 15 amino acids. The germline V and J ends were trimmed by 5 bases and 5 bases, with 18 bases remaining between them.

This clonotype was found a few times. The CDR3 sequence is CASSPLQGGNEQFF. CDR3 DNA: TGTGCCAGCAGCCCCCTACAGGGGGGGAATGAGCAGTTCTTC. The chain carries TRBV27 and TRBJ2-1, with D possibly being TRBD1 (8 bases). Germline V gives CDR1 MNHEY, CDR2 SMNVEV (reference sequence). V shed 6 bases and J shed 7 bases, with 16 bases lying between them. The CDR3 consists of 14 residues.

This clonotype was recorded many times. CDR3 residues: CASGLISGGGGEAFF. DNA for the CDR3: TGTGCTAGTGGTTTGATATCAGGGGGCGGAGGTGAAGCTTTCTTT. The chain has TRBV12-5 and TRBJ1-1; 8 bases are shared with TRBD1. This CDR3 is 15 amino acids long. V was clipped by 2 bases and J by 7 bases; unmatched bases: 9. Per the germline V gene, CDR1 is LGHNT and CDR2 is FRNRAP.

This clonotype was detected many times. This sequence joins TRBV11-2 and TRBJ1-5, with 8 bases fitting TRBD1. The CDR3 sequence is 14 residues long. Per germline, CDR1 SGHAT and CDR2 FQNNGV. V was clipped by 4 bases and J by 7 bases; unmatched bases: 6. CDR3 region: CASSSTGGGQPQHF. As DNA, the CDR3 is TGTGCCAGCAGCTCAACAGGGGGTGGGCAGCCCCAGCATTTT.

This clonotype was picked up a small number of times. The V and J genes are TRBV6-1 and TRBJ2-1; possible D gene TRBD2, 6 bases. Germline V gene lookup returns CDR1 MNHNS and CDR2 SASEGT. CDR3 size: 15 residues. Trimming stripped 8 bases from V and 4 bases from J, with 18 bases between. CDR3 sequence (DNA): TGTGCCAGCGGGACTCAATGGGCCTCATACAATGAGCAGTTCTTC. Protein: CASGTQWASYNEQFF.

This clonotype occurred a few times. The chain joins TRBV7-4 to TRBJ2-3; D not resolved. Germline V gene sequence: CDR1 SGHVT, CDR2 SQSDAQ. V was clipped by 7 bases and J by 2 bases, with 25 bases between them. This CDR3 comprises 18 residues. The CDR3 region has the DNA TGTGCCAGCAAAGGCCAATGGGCCCACCGAAACATCACAGATACGCAGTATTTT. Its protein product is CASKGQWAHRNITDTQYF. Complete variable domain (other parts from reference TRBV7-4 and TRBJ2-3): GAGVSQSPRYKVAKRGRDVALRCDSISGHVTLYWYRQTLGQGSEVLTYSQSDAQRDKSGRPSGRFSAERPERSVSTLKIQRTEQGDSAVYLCASKGQWAHRNITDTQYFGPGTRLTVL.

J is TRBJ1-3 and V is TRBV7-6; maybe TRBD1 (5 bases). The CDR3 consists of 16 residues. V gave up 5 bases and J gave up 4 bases, with 18 bases separating them. Germline V gene sequence: CDR1 SGHVS, CDR2 FNYEAQ. The CDR3, as DNA: TGTGCCAGCAGCCCAGGGCCGGGAACGGGCGGAAACACCATATATTTT. Translated: CASSPGPGTGGNTIYF.